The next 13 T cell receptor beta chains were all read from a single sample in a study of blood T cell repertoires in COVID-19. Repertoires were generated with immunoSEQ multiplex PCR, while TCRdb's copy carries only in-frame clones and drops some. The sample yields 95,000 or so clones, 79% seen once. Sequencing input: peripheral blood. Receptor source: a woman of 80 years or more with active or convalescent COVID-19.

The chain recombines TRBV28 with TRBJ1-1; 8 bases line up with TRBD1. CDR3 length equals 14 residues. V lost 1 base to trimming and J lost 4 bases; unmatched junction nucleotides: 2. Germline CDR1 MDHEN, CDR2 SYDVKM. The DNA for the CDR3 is TGTGCCAGCAGTTTATATACAGGGGGCACTGAAGCTTTCTTT. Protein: CASSLYTGGTEAFF. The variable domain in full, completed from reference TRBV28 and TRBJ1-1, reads DVKVTQSSRYLVKRTGEKVFLECVQDMDHENMFWYRQDPGLGLRLIYFSYDVKMKEKGDIPEGYSVSREKKERFSLILESASTNQTSMYLCASSLYTGGTEAFFGQGTRLTVV.

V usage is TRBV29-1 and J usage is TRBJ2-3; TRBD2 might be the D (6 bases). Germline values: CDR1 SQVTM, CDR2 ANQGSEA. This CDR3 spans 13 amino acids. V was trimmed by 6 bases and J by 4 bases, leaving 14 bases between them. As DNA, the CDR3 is TGCAGCGTCCTCCGGGGACTTCCAGATACGCAGTATTTT. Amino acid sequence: CSVLRGLPDTQYF.

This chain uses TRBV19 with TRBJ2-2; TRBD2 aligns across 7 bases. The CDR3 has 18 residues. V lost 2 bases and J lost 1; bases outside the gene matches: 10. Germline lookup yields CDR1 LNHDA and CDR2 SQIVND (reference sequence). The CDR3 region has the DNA TGTGCCAGTAGTATACCCGGTATGGCGGGAGAGAACACCGGGGAGCTGTTTTTT. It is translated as CASSIPGMAGENTGELFF.

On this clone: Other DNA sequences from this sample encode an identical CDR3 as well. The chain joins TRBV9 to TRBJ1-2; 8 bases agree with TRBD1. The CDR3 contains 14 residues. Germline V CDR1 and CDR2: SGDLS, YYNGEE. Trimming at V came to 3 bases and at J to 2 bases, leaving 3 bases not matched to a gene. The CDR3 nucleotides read TGTGCCAGCAGCGCAAGGACAGGGAACTATGGCTACACCTTC. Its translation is CASSARTGNYGYTF.

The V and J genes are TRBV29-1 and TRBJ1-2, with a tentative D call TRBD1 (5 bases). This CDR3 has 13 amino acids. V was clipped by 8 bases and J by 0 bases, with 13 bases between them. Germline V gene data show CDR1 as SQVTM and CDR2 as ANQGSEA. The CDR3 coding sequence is TGCAGCACGGACACAGCAACTAACTATGGCTACACCTTC. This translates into CSTDTATNYGYTF.

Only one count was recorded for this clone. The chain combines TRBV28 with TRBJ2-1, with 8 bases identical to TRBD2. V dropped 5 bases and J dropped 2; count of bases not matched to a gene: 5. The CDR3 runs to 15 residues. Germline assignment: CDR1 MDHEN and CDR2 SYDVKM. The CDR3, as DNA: TGTGCCAGCAGTCCCGCGGGGGGTGCCTACAATGAGCAGTTCTTC. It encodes CASSPAGGAYNEQFF.

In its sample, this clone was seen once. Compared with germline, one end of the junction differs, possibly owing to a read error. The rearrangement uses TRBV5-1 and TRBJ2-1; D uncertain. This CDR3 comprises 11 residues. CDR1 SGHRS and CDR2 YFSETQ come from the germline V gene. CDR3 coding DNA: TGTGCCAGCAGCGTATACAATGAGCAGTTCTTC. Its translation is CASSVYNEQFF.

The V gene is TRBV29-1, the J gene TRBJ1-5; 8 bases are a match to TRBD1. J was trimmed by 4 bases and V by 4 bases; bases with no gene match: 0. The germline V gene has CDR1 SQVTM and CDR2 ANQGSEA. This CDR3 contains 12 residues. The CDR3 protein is CSVGDRNQPQHF. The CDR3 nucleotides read TGCAGCGTTGGGGACAGGAATCAGCCCCAGCATTTT.

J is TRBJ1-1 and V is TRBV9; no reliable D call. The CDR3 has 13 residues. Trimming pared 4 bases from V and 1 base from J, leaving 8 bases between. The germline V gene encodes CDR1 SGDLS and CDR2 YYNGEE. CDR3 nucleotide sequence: TGTGCCAGCAGCCATAAACAGAACACTGAAGCTTTCTTT. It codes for CASSHKQNTEAFF. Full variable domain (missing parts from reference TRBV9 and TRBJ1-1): DSGVTQTPKHLITATGQRVTLRCSPRSGDLSVYWYQQSLDQGLQFLIQYYNGEERAKGNILERFSAQQFPDLHSELNLSSLELGDSALYFCASSHKQNTEAFFGQGTRLTVV.

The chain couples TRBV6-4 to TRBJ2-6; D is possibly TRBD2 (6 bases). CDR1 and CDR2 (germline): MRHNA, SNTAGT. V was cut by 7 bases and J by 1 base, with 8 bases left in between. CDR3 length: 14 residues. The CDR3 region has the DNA TGTGCCAGCAAGGCGGGATCTGGGGCCAACGTCCTGACTTTC. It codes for CASKAGSGANVLTF.

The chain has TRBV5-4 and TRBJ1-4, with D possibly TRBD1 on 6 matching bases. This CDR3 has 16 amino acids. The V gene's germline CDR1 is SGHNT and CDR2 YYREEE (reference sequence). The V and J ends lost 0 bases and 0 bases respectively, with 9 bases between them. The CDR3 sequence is CASSLGEGATNEKLFF. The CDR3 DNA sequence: TGTGCCAGCAGCTTGGGGGAGGGGGCAACTAATGAAAAACTGTTTTTT. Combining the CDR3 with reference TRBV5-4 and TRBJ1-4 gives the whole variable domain ETGVTQSPTHLIKTRGQQVTLRCSSQSGHNTVSWYQQALGQGPQFIFQYYREEENGRGNFPPRFSGLQFPNYSSELNVNALELDDSALYLCASSLGEGATNEKLFFGSGTQLSVL.

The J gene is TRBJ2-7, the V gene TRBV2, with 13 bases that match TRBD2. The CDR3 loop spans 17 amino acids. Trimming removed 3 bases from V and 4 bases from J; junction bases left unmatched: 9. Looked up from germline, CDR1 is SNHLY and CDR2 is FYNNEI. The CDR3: CASSESRTSGRWYEQYF. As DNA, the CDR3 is TGTGCCAGCAGTGAGTCGAGGACTAGCGGGAGATGGTACGAGCAGTACTTC.

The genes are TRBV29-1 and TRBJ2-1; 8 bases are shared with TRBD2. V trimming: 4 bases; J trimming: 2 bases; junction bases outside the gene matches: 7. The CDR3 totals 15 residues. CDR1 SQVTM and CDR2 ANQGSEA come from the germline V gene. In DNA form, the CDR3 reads TGCAGCGTTGCAAGCGGGAGCGAAGCCTACAATGAGCAGTTCTTC. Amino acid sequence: CSVASGSEAYNEQFF.